What follows are 27 T cell receptor beta chains derived from one specimen sequenced in a study of blood T cell repertoires in COVID-19. The protocol was immunoSEQ multiplex PCR, while the TCRdb copy is restricted to in-frame clones and leaves out a portion. This table holds about 290,000 clones, approximately 88% found once. The sequenced sample was PBMCs or T cells enriched from blood (not recorded which). The receptors shown here come from a middle-aged woman who had recovered from COVID-19.

In this sample, this clone turned up a few times. V and J are TRBV15 and TRBJ2-3; 9 positions match TRBD1. Germline lookup yields CDR1 LNHNV and CDR2 YYDKDF (reference sequence). This CDR3 contains 16 residues. The trim removed 2 bases at V and 5 bases at J, leaving 8 bases unmatched. CDR3 nucleotide sequence: TGTGCCACCAGCAGATACGGGACAGGGCAGGAAGATACGCAGTATTTT. This gives the protein CATSRYGTGQEDTQYF.

The chain carries TRBV30 and TRBJ2-1; 13 bases line up with TRBD2. V was pared by 5 bases and J by 4 bases, with 2 bases of the junction left unmatched. Per the germline V gene, CDR1 is GTSNPN and CDR2 is SVGIG (reference sequence). The CDR3 runs to 14 residues. CDR3 amino acids: CAWGGLAGYNEQFF. CDR3 nucleotide sequence: TGTGCCTGGGGGGGACTAGCGGGGTACAATGAGCAGTTCTTC.

In its sample, this clone was seen once. The rearrangement uses TRBV29-1 and TRBJ1-2; D is unclear. CDR3 length equals 10 residues. Trimming pared 5 bases from V and 8 bases from J, leaving 9 bases between. Germline values: CDR1 SQVTM, CDR2 ANQGSEA. In DNA form, the CDR3 reads TGCAGCGTTCTTAGCCGGGGCTACACCTTC. This codes for CSVLSRGYTF.

The J gene is TRBJ2-7, the V gene TRBV7-2, with a possible D match to TRBD1 (6 bases). This CDR3 is 16 amino acids long. V dropped 5 bases and J dropped 4 bases, with 21 bases sitting between them. CDR1 and CDR2 from the germline V gene are SGHTA and FQGNSA. CDR3 residues: CASSRGWGQGSYEQYF. For the CDR3, the DNA is TGTGCCAGCAGCCGTGGGTGGGGGCAGGGCTCGTACGAGCAGTACTTC.

This clone was recorded once. In DNA, the CDR3 is TGTGCCAGTAGTAGACGTTGGAGCTACCAAGAGACCCAGTACTTC. Translated: CASSRRWSYQETQYF. This chain uses TRBV19 with TRBJ2-5, with D unclear. The ends were cut back, 4 bases at V and 0 bases at J, with 12 bases in the middle. The CDR3 consists of 15 residues. Germline V CDR1 and CDR2: LNHDA, SQIVND (reference sequence).

The chain is built from TRBV29-1 and TRBJ2-2; the match to TRBD1 covers 7 bases. The V gene's germline CDR1 is SQVTM and CDR2 ANQGSEA. Trimming at V came to 7 bases and at J to 4 bases, leaving 6 bases not matched to a gene. This CDR3 has 13 residues. CDR3 sequence: CSAGTASTGELFF. The CDR3 DNA reads TGCAGCGCCGGGACAGCGTCCACCGGGGAGCTGTTTTTT.

The V gene is TRBV29-1, the J gene TRBJ2-1; TRBD1 matches at 8 bases. This CDR3 has 14 residues. Germline V gene lookup returns CDR1 SQVTM and CDR2 ANQGSEA. The J segment lost 4 bases and the V segment lost 6 bases, leaving 8 bases of the junction unmatched. CDR3 sequence (DNA): TGCAGCGTGGCCGAGACAGGGGTTTACAATGAGCAGTTCTTC. Translated, it gives CSVAETGVYNEQFF.

V usage is TRBV19 and J usage is TRBJ2-5, with TRBD1 matching over 8 bases. The germline CDR1 and CDR2 sequences are LNHDA and SQIVND (reference sequence). V lost 5 bases to trimming and J lost 5 bases; unmatched junction nucleotides: 4. The length of the CDR3 is 13 residues. The CDR3 reads CASSADRAETQYF. CDR3 DNA: TGTGCCAGTAGTGCGGACAGGGCGGAGACCCAGTACTTC.

CDR3 residues: CASSPWTGANEKLFF. As DNA, the CDR3 is TGTGCCAGCAGCCCATGGACAGGAGCGAATGAAAAACTGTTTTTT. The gene calls are TRBV7-9 and TRBJ1-4; 7 bases agree with TRBD1. The J segment lost 5 bases and the V segment lost 5 bases, leaving 8 bases of the junction unmatched. In germline, CDR1 is SEHNR, CDR2 FQNEAQ (reference sequence). This CDR3 comprises 15 residues.

This clone was detected ten times or more. The chain couples TRBV6-5 to TRBJ1-1, with a possible D match to TRBD1 (6 bases). This CDR3 region has 12 residues. The V gene's germline CDR1 is MNHEY and CDR2 SVGAGI. Trimming took off 4 bases at V and 7 bases at J, with 10 bases between the two ends. The CDR3 region is CASSLRRGEAFF. CDR3 nucleotides: TGTGCCAGCAGTTTACGCAGGGGTGAAGCTTTCTTT.

This clone has more than one count but fewer than ten. The chain couples TRBV30 to TRBJ2-2; 11 bases fit TRBD1. The CDR3 contains 14 residues. Unmatched junction bases numbered 6, after V lost 7 bases and J lost 5 bases. CDR1 and CDR2 from the germline V gene are GTSNPN and SVGIG (reference sequence). The CDR3 loop reads CASQGQGVTGELFF. DNA of the CDR3: TGTGCCTCCCAGGGACAGGGGGTAACCGGGGAGCTGTTTTTT.

The chain couples TRBV5-3 to TRBJ2-1, with D possibly TRBD1 on 6 matching bases. TRBV5-3 is sorted into the ORF group, with uncertain function. There are 14 residues in the CDR3. V was pared by 4 bases and J by 5 bases, with 13 bases between. CDR3 region: CARSRADRHNEQFF. In DNA form, the CDR3 reads TGTGCCAGAAGCCGAGCGGACAGACACAATGAGCAGTTCTTC.

This rearrangement joins TRBV5-1 to TRBJ2-1, with 10 bases matching TRBD1. With V trimmed by 4 bases and J by 1 base, 2 bases remained unmatched. Germline CDR1 and CDR2: SGHRS and YFSETQ. CDR3 length: 15 amino acids. CDR3 coding DNA: TGCGCCAGCAGCAGGGGACAGGGGTCCTACAATGAGCAGTTCTTC. It translates to CASSRGQGSYNEQFF. Filled out from reference TRBV5-1 and TRBJ2-1, the complete variable domain reads KAGVTQTPRYLIKTRGQQVTLSCSPISGHRSVSWYQQTPGQGLQFLFEYFSETQRNKGNFPGRFSGRQFSNSRSEMNVSTLELGDSALYLCASSRGQGSYNEQFFGPGTRLTVL.

Only one count was recorded for this clone. The chain couples TRBV7-6 to TRBJ1-2, with TRBD1 matching over 8 bases. This CDR3 spans 15 amino acids. CDR1 and CDR2 (germline): SGHVS, FNYEAQ. The junction had 4 bases not matched to a gene; V was cut back by 1 base and J by 3 bases. The CDR3 DNA reads TGTGCCAGCAGCTTAGGCAGGGGGCGCGACTATGGCTACACCTTC. This gives the protein CASSLGRGRDYGYTF.

The rearrangement uses TRBV11-2 and TRBJ2-1, with TRBD2 identical over 8 bases. The V gene end was trimmed by 2 bases and the J gene end by 2 bases; junction bases not matched to a gene: 5. The CDR3 totals 16 residues. Germline loops: CDR1 SGHAT, CDR2 FQNNGV. CDR3 sequence reads: CASSLTGGPTYNEQFF. CDR3 nucleotides: TGTGCCAGCAGCTTAACGGGAGGGCCCACCTACAATGAGCAGTTCTTC.

The J gene is TRBJ2-2, the V gene TRBV5-6; D might be TRBD1 (5 bases). Germline CDR1 and CDR2: SGHDT and YYEEEE. This CDR3 has 15 amino acids. V was clipped by 4 bases and J by 3 bases, with 13 bases between them. CDR3 DNA: TGTGCCAGCAGCCTAAATACAGGATACACCGGGGAGCTGTTTTTT. Protein product: CASSLNTGYTGELFF.

The chain carries TRBV29-1 and TRBJ1-2; TRBD1 is a possible D gene (5 bases). CDR1 is SQVTM, CDR2 ANQGSEA, per germline. The CDR3 consists of 11 residues. With 7 bases removed from V and 7 bases from J, the gap between germline ends came to 13 bases. The CDR3 is CSALGGSGYTF. The DNA of the CDR3 is TGCAGCGCATTGGGGGGATCTGGCTACACCTTC.

This clone was seen just once. The V gene is TRBV9, the J gene TRBJ1-4; D gene ambiguous. The CDR3 consists of 16 residues. Germline-derived CDR1 and CDR2 are SGDLS and YYNGEE. Trimming pared 0 bases from V and 4 bases from J, leaving 13 bases between. CDR3 coding DNA: TGTGCCAGCAGCGTAGGGTCGGCTTCAGGTAATGAAAAACTGTTTTTT. This encodes CASSVGSASGNEKLFF.

This clone is a singleton in its sample. The chain combines TRBV18 with TRBJ2-7; tentatively, D is TRBD1 (5 bases). CDR3 length: 14 amino acids. V was shortened by 2 bases and J by 3 bases, with 11 bases between the two germline ends. CDR1 and CDR2 from the germline V gene are KGHSH and LQKENI. The CDR3 DNA reads TGTGCCAGCTCACCAGAGGCAGGGCACTACGAGCAGTACTTC. It specifies CASSPEAGHYEQYF.

The gene calls are TRBV25-1 and TRBJ2-5, with D possibly being TRBD2 (6 bases). Germline V CDR1 and CDR2: MGHDK, SYGVNS. V was trimmed by 6 bases and J by 2 bases, leaving 10 bases between them. The CDR3 is 13 amino acids. CDR3 amino acids: CASRDGGQETQYF. The CDR3 DNA is TGTGCCAGCAGGGACGGGGGACAAGAGACCCAGTACTTC.

This chain links TRBV6-5 with TRBJ2-7; D call uncertain. Near its end, the DNA agrees better with TRBJ2-1, so the J call may be wrong. Germline V lookup: CDR1 MNHEY, CDR2 SVGAGI. The CDR3 sequence is 13 residues long. CDR3 in amino acids: CASSSPLGHEQFF. The CDR3 DNA follows: TGTGCCAGCAGTTCACCCCTAGGACATGAGCAGTTCTTC.

The genes are TRBV5-1 and TRBJ2-1; D is possibly TRBD1 (7 bases). From germline, CDR1 is SGHRS and CDR2 YFSETQ. V lost 4 bases to trimming and J lost 4 bases, with 24 bases between them. CDR3 length equals 18 residues. Here the CDR3 reads CASSPQGGPHSSYNEQFF. In DNA form, the CDR3 reads TGCGCCAGCAGCCCCCAGGGGGGACCACATTCGTCTTACAATGAGCAGTTCTTC.

This clone was observed once. The rearrangement uses TRBV27 and TRBJ1-3; D is undetermined. This CDR3 region has 15 residues. CDR1 is MNHEY, CDR2 SMNVEV, per germline (reference sequence). V was pared by 5 bases and J by 1 base, with 12 bases between. The CDR3 nucleotides read TGTGCCAGCAGTCCCACCTGGCAGTCTGGAAACACCATATATTTT. As protein: CASSPTWQSGNTIYF.

The chain recombines TRBV6-5 with TRBJ2-3; D remains ambiguous. Germline V gene data show CDR1 as MNHEY and CDR2 as SVGAGI. Between the trimmed V and J ends, which lost 7 bases and 4 bases, there was a span of 12 bases. The CDR3 spans 13 residues. In nucleotides, the CDR3 is TGTGCCAGCACCCGCGTACGGGCAGATACGCAGTATTTT. Translating it yields CASTRVRADTQYF.

Written as DNA, the CDR3 is TGTGCCAGTAGTATCCCCGGGACTGGGGCCAACGTCCTGACTTTC. It specifies CASSIPGTGANVLTF. The chain is built from TRBV19 and TRBJ2-6; possible D gene TRBD2, 5 bases. Germline lookup yields CDR1 LNHDA and CDR2 SQIVND (reference sequence). The ends were cut back, 3 bases at V and 2 bases at J, with 8 bases in the middle. The CDR3 is made up of 15 amino acids.

A note on this clone: Other DNA variants within this sample encode the same CDR3. This rearrangement joins TRBV7-3 to TRBJ1-1; D is unresolved. Germline CDR1 and CDR2: SGHTA and FQGTGA. The CDR3 consists of 14 residues. Trimming shortened V by 3 bases and J by 1 base, and 9 bases separated the two germline ends. CDR3 amino acids: CASSFGAGNTEAFF. DNA of the CDR3: TGTGCCAGCAGCTTCGGCGCGGGGAACACTGAAGCTTTCTTT.

This chain joins TRBV9 and TRBJ2-7, with no clear D. CDR1 SGDLS and CDR2 YYNGEE come from the germline V gene. V lost 0 bases and J lost 0, with 10 bases in between. The CDR3 length is 15 residues. CDR3 sequence: CASSVDPVSSYEQYF. CDR3 nucleotide sequence: TGTGCCAGCAGCGTAGATCCGGTTAGCTCCTACGAGCAGTACTTC. The full variable domain, in which reference TRBV9 and TRBJ2-7 provide the parts outside the CDR3, is DSGVTQTPKHLITATGQRVTLRCSPRSGDLSVYWYQQSLDQGLQFLIQYYNGEERAKGNILERFSAQQFPDLHSELNLSSLELGDSALYFCASSVDPVSSYEQYFGPGTRLTVT.